One and the same sample provided the 31 T cell receptor beta chains below, sequenced in a study of T cells in Graves' hyperthyroidism and ophthalmopathy. RNA transcripts yielded amplified TCR beta CDR3 regions. The HTBI primer set drove a first-round RT-PCR of the TCR CDR3. TCRdb processed the multiplex PCR reads anew with MiXCR; each CDR3 protein has one entry. The sample comprises more than 450,000 distinct CDR3 sequences, 14% of which are singletons, and approximately 15% rests with the top ten. Source material: blood. The receptors were gathered from a woman between 40 and 50 years old with Graves' hyperthyroidism.

Ten or more counts support this clonotype. This chain connects TRBV5-1 to TRBJ2-1; D remains ambiguous. CDR3 length equals 15 residues. Trimming removed 0 bases from V and 3 bases from J, with 10 bases in between. The germline gives CDR1 SGHRS, CDR2 YFSETQ. CDR3 amino acids: CASSLESLNYNEQFF. CDR3 coding DNA: TGCGCCAGCAGCTTGGAATCGCTAAACTACAATGAGCAGTTCTTC.

Regarding this clonotype: This clone may be a read error of a much larger clone one base away. The chain links TRBV18 to TRBJ2-5; perhaps TRBD2 as D (6 bases). Trimming took 7 bases from V and 5 from J, leaving 14 bases between them. The germline CDR1 and CDR2 sequences are KGHSH and LQKENI. This CDR3 contains 13 residues. The CDR3 protein is CASLNPSDETQYF. The CDR3 DNA reads TGTGCCAGCTTAAACCCTAGCGACGAGACCCAGTACTTC.

The CDR3 DNA reads as TGTGCCAGCAGTGCCAACGGGGTGGATCAGCCCCAGCATTTT. This codes for CASSANGVDQPQHF. V and J are TRBV6-1 and TRBJ1-5; D gene unclear. The V gene's germline CDR1 is MNHNS and CDR2 SASEGT. This CDR3 comprises 14 residues. The ends were cut back, 4 bases at V and 5 bases at J, with 12 bases in the middle.

Many counts were recorded for this clonotype. The J gene is TRBJ2-1, the V gene TRBV2; D might be TRBD2 (5 bases). Germline CDR1 is SNHLY and CDR2 is FYNNEI. CDR3 size: 14 residues. V was shortened by 7 bases and J by 0 bases, with 10 bases between the two germline ends. The CDR3 here is CASTAGSSYNEQFF. CDR3 nucleotides: TGTGCCAGCACGGCGGGCAGCTCCTACAATGAGCAGTTCTTC.

This clonotype was counted a single time. V is TRBV6-5 and J is TRBJ1-4; 8 bases align to TRBD1. CDR3 length: 15 residues. Germline trimming cut 8 bases from V and 3 bases from J; bases unmatched to any gene: 8. Germline CDR1 is MNHEY and CDR2 is SVGAGI. The CDR3: CASVGQGAANEKLFF. CDR3 coding DNA: TGTGCCAGCGTTGGACAGGGAGCGGCTAATGAAAAACTGTTTTTT.

This clonotype has ten or more counts. The rearrangement uses TRBV2 and TRBJ2-3; no clear D. CDR1 SNHLY and CDR2 FYNNEI come from the germline V gene. Trimming cost V 3 bases and J 0 bases, with 7 bases left between them. CDR3 size: 14 residues. The CDR3 here is CASSDGGSTDTQYF. The CDR3, as DNA: TGTGCCAGCAGTGATGGCGGTAGCACAGATACGCAGTATTTT.

This clonotype was counted many times. The V gene is TRBV5-1, the J gene TRBJ2-1; the match to TRBD2 covers 7 bases. Trimming cost V 2 bases and J 5 bases; bases outside gene matches: 7. The CDR3 is 15 residues long. Germline-derived CDR1 and CDR2 are SGHRS and YFSETQ. The CDR3 here is CASSFLGGRDNEQFF. CDR3 in DNA: TGCGCCAGCAGCTTCTTGGGCGGGAGAGACAATGAGCAGTTCTTC.

V gene TRBV10-2 combines with J gene TRBJ2-1; D call uncertain. The germline V and J ends were trimmed by 7 bases and 10 bases, with 11 bases remaining between them. Germline assignment: CDR1 WSHSY and CDR2 SAAADI. There are 11 residues in the CDR3. CDR3 residues: CASKRLEEQFF. The CDR3 bases are TGCGCCAGCAAACGGCTCGAGGAGCAGTTCTTC.

The rearrangement uses TRBV6-5 and TRBJ1-4; D gene ambiguous. With 4 bases removed from V and 0 bases from J, the gap between germline ends came to 6 bases. Germline V lookup: CDR1 MNHEY, CDR2 SVGAGI. The length of the CDR3 is 14 residues. This CDR3 reads CASSWSATNEKLFF. The CDR3 DNA sequence: TGTGCCAGCAGTTGGAGTGCAACTAATGAAAAACTGTTTTTT.

This clonotype was found many times. The chain recombines TRBV28 with TRBJ2-3, with 8 positions matching TRBD2. CDR1 is MDHEN, CDR2 SYDVKM, per germline. V shed 5 bases and J 4 bases; nucleotides not matched to a gene: 11. This CDR3 is 16 amino acids long. The CDR3 region is CASSPATSVEADTQYF. CDR3 nucleotides: TGTGCCAGCAGTCCAGCGACTAGCGTAGAGGCAGATACGCAGTATTTT. Supplemented by reference TRBV28 and TRBJ2-3, the full variable domain reads DVKVTQSSRYLVKRTGEKVFLECVQDMDHENMFWYRQDPGLGLRLIYFSYDVKMKEKGDIPEGYSVSREKKERFSLILESASTNQTSMYLCASSPATSVEADTQYFGPGTRLTVL.

This clonotype was picked up a small number of times. V gene TRBV14 combines with J gene TRBJ2-3; no reliable D call. The ends were cut back, 1 base at V and 1 base at J, with 3 bases in the middle. CDR3 length: 13 amino acids. CDR1 and CDR2 (germline): SGHDN, FVKESK. CDR3 loop: CASSQGRTDTQYF. The CDR3 DNA is TGTGCCAGCAGCCAAGGACGCACAGATACGCAGTATTTT.

This clonotype was detected ten times or more. V gene TRBV29-1 combines with J gene TRBJ2-7, with 11 bases identical to TRBD1. The CDR3 runs 14 residues. Germline V gives CDR1 SQVTM, CDR2 ANQGSEA. The V segment lost 4 bases and the J segment 1 base; nucleotides outside the gene matches: 3. The CDR3 DNA reads TGCAGCGTTGCGGGGGACAGGGGGTCCTACGAGCAGTACTTC. Amino acids: CSVAGDRGSYEQYF.

Many counts were recorded for this clonotype. The chain has TRBV29-1 and TRBJ2-2; possible D gene TRBD2, 5 bases. V was pared by 0 bases and J by 1 base, with 9 bases between. CDR1 is SQVTM, CDR2 ANQGSEA, per germline. The CDR3 loop spans 15 amino acids. The CDR3 region has the DNA TGCAGCGTTGAAGAGGAGGTAGAGAACACCGGGGAGCTGTTTTTT. Protein sequence: CSVEEEVENTGELFF.

This clonotype was seen only a few times. V and J are TRBV12-3 or TRBV12-4 and TRBJ1-3; 7 nucleotides agree with TRBD1. CDR3 size: 16 residues. The V segment lost 5 bases and the J segment 0 bases; nucleotides outside the gene matches: 7. The CDR3 protein is CASSRRQGTSGNTIYF. CDR3 in DNA: TGTGCCAGCAGTCGAAGACAGGGTACCTCTGGAAACACCATATATTTT.

This clonotype was counted between two and nine times. The rearrangement links TRBV29-1 to TRBJ1-1; D unclear. Per the germline V gene, CDR1 is SQVTM and CDR2 is ANQGSEA. The CDR3 is 16 amino acids. Trimming shortened V by 4 bases and J by 1 base, and 19 bases separated the two germline ends. This CDR3 is CSVVGWEGSRNTEAFF. CDR3 coding DNA: TGCAGCGTTGTTGGGTGGGAGGGTAGTCGGAACACTGAAGCTTTCTTT.

This clonotype was recorded many times. The gene calls are TRBV20-1 and TRBJ2-3, with TRBD2 identical over 7 bases. Per germline, CDR1 DFQATT and CDR2 SNEGSKA (reference sequence). V gave up 0 bases and J gave up 4 bases; unmatched junction bases: 7. The CDR3 sequence is 15 residues long. The CDR3 DNA follows: TGCAGTGCTAGAGATCTAGGCGGGAGCCCAGATACGCAGTATTTT. This codes for CSARDLGGSPDTQYF.

This clonotype was observed many times. The chain employs TRBV28 and TRBJ2-1; TRBD2 aligns across 10 bases. Germline values: CDR1 MDHEN, CDR2 SYDVKM. This CDR3 spans 14 amino acids. The J segment lost 8 bases and the V segment lost 7 bases, leaving 8 bases of the junction unmatched. Written as DNA, the CDR3 is TGTGCCAGCACACCTAGCGGGAGAGGGTATGAGCAGTTCTTC. Translation gives CASTPSGRGYEQFF.

The chain uses TRBV20-1 and TRBJ2-7; no firm D call. V dropped 6 bases and J dropped 2 bases, with 8 bases sitting between them. The CDR3 is 11 amino acids. Germline-derived CDR1 and CDR2 are DFQATT and SNEGSKA (reference sequence). The CDR3 loop is CSATRAYEQYF. The CDR3 region has the DNA TGCAGTGCGACGAGAGCCTACGAGCAGTACTTC.

This clonotype appeared many times. The rearrangement joins TRBV28 to TRBJ2-7; 11 nucleotides line up with TRBD1. Germline CDR1 reads MDHEN; CDR2 reads SYDVKM. V lost 4 bases to trimming and J lost 3 bases; unmatched junction nucleotides: 5. The CDR3 runs to 15 residues. DNA for the CDR3: TGTGCCAGCAGTTCGTCCGGGACAGGGGGCTACGAGCAGTACTTC. Its protein product is CASSSSGTGGYEQYF.

The table lists this clonotype with many counts. The chain employs TRBV20-1 and TRBJ2-3; TRBD2 matches at 13 bases. CDR3 length equals 14 residues. J was trimmed by 6 bases and V by 4 bases; bases with no gene match: 4. The germline V gene has CDR1 DFQATT and CDR2 SNEGSKA (reference sequence). In nucleotides, the CDR3 is TGCAGTGCTAAGGGACTAGCGGGATCGGATACGCAGTATTTT. Protein sequence: CSAKGLAGSDTQYF.

This clonotype was counted at least ten times. The rearrangement uses TRBV28 and TRBJ2-1; tentatively, D is TRBD1 (6 bases). Looked up from germline, CDR1 is MDHEN and CDR2 is SYDVKM. The CDR3 is made up of 13 amino acids. The V end was cut by 5 bases, the J end by 5 bases, with 10 bases between. The CDR3 DNA follows: TGTGCCAGCAGTCCCCAGGGGAACAATGAGCAGTTCTTC. Amino acid sequence: CASSPQGNNEQFF.

Notes on this clonotype: This could be a read error, since a much larger clone is one nucleotide away. This rearrangement joins TRBV2 to TRBJ1-2, with D unclear. The CDR3 runs to 14 residues. V was clipped by 4 bases and J by 4 bases, with 13 bases between them. CDR1 is SNHLY, CDR2 FYNNEI, per germline. DNA for the CDR3: TGTGCCAGCAGTGCGGGGAGGGAGTGCTATGGCTACACCTTC. This encodes CASSAGRECYGYTF.

This sequence joins TRBV3-1 and TRBJ2-2, with 8 bases identical to TRBD1. The V gene's germline CDR1 is LGHDT and CDR2 YNNKEL (reference sequence). V gave up 1 base and J gave up 6 bases; unmatched junction bases: 4. CDR3 length equals 15 residues. CDR3 region: CASSQGQGFAGELFF. The DNA of the CDR3 is TGTGCCAGCAGCCAAGGACAGGGGTTTGCCGGGGAGCTGTTTTTT.

This clonotype has at least ten counts. V and J are TRBV15 and TRBJ1-1, with TRBD1 matching over 9 bases. V shed 9 bases, J shed 4 bases, and the junction held 9 bases outside the gene matches. The CDR3 length is 14 residues. Germline V gene data show CDR1 as LNHNV and CDR2 as YYDKDF (reference sequence). CDR3 loop: CATGTGRGSTEAFF. CDR3 in DNA: TGTGCCACAGGGACAGGGAGAGGCTCCACTGAAGCTTTCTTT.

The V and J genes are TRBV6-1 and TRBJ1-5; possible D gene TRBD1, 6 bases. The CDR3 is 14 amino acids. The germline V gene encodes CDR1 MNHNS and CDR2 SASEGT. Trimming shortened V by 6 bases and J by 6 bases, and 15 bases separated the two germline ends. CDR3 sequence reads: CASRLDSEGQPQHF. CDR3 DNA: TGTGCCAGCAGACTGGACAGCGAGGGTCAGCCCCAGCATTTT.

The CDR3 here is CASSPLGDGYEKLFF. The CDR3 DNA is TGTGCCAGCAGCCCCCTGGGGGACGGCTATGAAAAACTGTTTTTT. V usage is TRBV9 and J usage is TRBJ1-4, with D possibly being TRBD1 (5 bases). V lost 4 bases, J lost 6 bases, and 16 bases lay in between. Germline loops: CDR1 SGDLS, CDR2 YYNGEE. The CDR3 length is 15 residues.

J is TRBJ1-1 and V is TRBV19; D is ambiguous. The length of the CDR3 is 12 residues. The V end lost 3 bases, the J end lost 11 bases, and 13 bases lay between the germline ends. Germline CDR1 LNHDA, CDR2 SQIVND (reference sequence). The CDR3 DNA follows: TGTGCCAGTAGTATGTTTGGGTTTTCGGCTTTCTTT. Its translation: CASSMFGFSAFF. Based on the CDR3 plus reference TRBV19 and TRBJ1-1, the full variable domain is DGGITQSPKYLFRKEGQNVTLSCEQNLNHDAMYWYRQDPGQGLRLIYYSQIVNDFQKGDIAEGYSVSREKKESFPLTVTSAQKNPTAFYLCASSMFGFSAFFGQGTRLTVV.

The sample holds many counts of this clonotype. The rearrangement joins TRBV10-2 to TRBJ1-5; D gene ambiguous. With 0 bases removed from V and 7 bases from J, the gap between germline ends came to 19 bases. Germline V CDR1 and CDR2: WSHSY, SAAADI. CDR3 length equals 17 residues. CDR3 DNA sequence: TGCGCCAGCAGTGAGTCGGGATTAGCGGTCGTAGGGCAGCCCCAGCATTTT. This codes for CASSESGLAVVGQPQHF.

At least ten counts were recorded for this clonotype. The chain carries TRBV5-1 and TRBJ2-2, with TRBD2 matching over 11 bases. Germline V gene sequence: CDR1 SGHRS, CDR2 YFSETQ. V lost 0 bases to trimming and J lost 5 bases; unmatched junction nucleotides: 3. CDR3 length: 16 residues. CDR3 in DNA: TGCGCCAGCAGCTTGGATCCTAGCGGGAGGACCGGGGAGCTGTTTTTT. It encodes CASSLDPSGRTGELFF.

This clonotype appeared once. For the CDR3, the DNA is TGCGCCAGCAGCTTGCCGGCTAGCGGATCCTCCGGGAAGTATTTT. Translated: CASSLPASGSSGKYF. The rearrangement uses TRBV5-1 and TRBJ2-3, with 7 nucleotides matching TRBD2. V lost 1 base to trimming and J lost 13 bases; unmatched junction nucleotides: 15. CDR1 is SGHRS and CDR2 is YFSETQ in the germline V gene. The CDR3 is 15 amino acids.

The chain is built from TRBV19 and TRBJ2-1; D might be TRBD1 (5 bases). V dropped 5 bases and J dropped 0 bases, with 17 bases sitting between them. The CDR3 runs to 17 residues. The germline V gene has CDR1 LNHDA and CDR2 SQIVND (reference sequence). DNA of the CDR3: TGTGCCAGTAGTGCAACAGGAGAAGCGCGCTCCTACAATGAGCAGTTCTTC. This translates into CASSATGEARSYNEQFF.